These T cell receptor beta chains were read from a single sample in a study of blood T cell repertoires in COVID-19. This table comes from immunoSEQ multiplex PCR, and its TCRdb copy is limited to in-frame clones, with some not included. The table includes fewer than 300,000 clones, over 75% detected once. Sequencing was done on a sample of peripheral blood. The source of these receptors is a man younger than 35 with active or convalescent COVID-19. Both conserved end residues are part of each CDR3. The D gene is left open where the match is weak. For some rows the clone size is stated as once, few or many, or as a class when expanded; others skip it.

NA TRBJ1-1 NA TRBV5-1 CASSVTQGTTEAFF TGCGCCAGCAGCGTCACCCAGGGTACCACTGAAGCTTTCTTT
once TRBJ2-5 NA TRBV4-3 CASSQTQYTQETQYF TGCGCCAGCAGCCAAACACAATACACCCAAGAGACCCAGTACTTC
NA TRBJ1-1 TRBD1 TRBV10-2 CASKRGQYEPEAFF TGCGCCAGCAAAAGGGGACAGTATGAGCCTGAAGCTTTCTTT
NA TRBJ1-2 TRBD1 TRBV28 CASSTGTGGNGYTF TGTGCCAGCAGTACCGGGACAGGGGGCAATGGCTACACCTTC
few TRBJ2-3 TRBD2 TRBV6-5 CASSPSGGVPDTQYF TGTGCCAGCAGTCCTAGCGGGGGGGTCCCAGATACGCAGTATTTT
NA TRBJ1-5 NA TRBV19 CASNPWGVRDQPQHF TGTGCCAGTAACCCGTGGGGGGTACGAGATCAGCCCCAGCATTTT
once TRBJ2-3 TRBD1 TRBV12-5 CASGGRTGYTDTQYF TGTGCTAGTGGTGGCCGGACAGGGTACACAGATACGCAGTATTTT
NA TRBJ1-3 NA TRBV6-1 CASSEEGVFYPSGNTIYF TGTGCCAGCAGTGAAGAAGGAGTATTTTATCCCTCTGGAAACACCATATATTTT
NA TRBJ2-1 TRBD1 TRBV5-1 CASTGTGAKFF TGCGCCAGCACCGGGACAGGGGCGAAATTCTTC
once TRBJ2-5 TRBD2 TRBV2 CATGNGGRLETQYF TGTGCCACCGGGAACGGCGGGAGGCTGGAGACCCAGTACTTC
NA TRBJ2-7 NA TRBV10-3 CAICPGITYEQYF TGTGCCATCTGCCCAGGGATCACCTACGAGCAGTACTTC
NA TRBJ1-1 NA TRBV9 CASSVEGPTEAFF TGTGCCAGCAGCGTAGAGGGGCCTACTGAAGCTTTCTTT
NA TRBJ2-3 NA TRBV9 CASSKGGGAGDTQYF TGTGCCAGCAGCAAAGGGGGAGGGGCGGGAGATACGCAGTATTTT
NA TRBJ1-2 NA TRBV25-1 CASIATGRYYGYTF TGTGCCAGCATAGCCACAGGACGGTACTATGGCTACACCTTC
NA TRBJ2-7 TRBD1 TRBV19 CASRLTGGAEQYF TGTGCCAGTAGGTTAACAGGGGGCGCCGAGCAGTACTTC
NA TRBJ2-7 TRBD1 TRBV13 CASSARDRETYEQYF TGTGCCAGCAGCGCCCGGGACAGGGAAACCTACGAGCAGTACTTC
once TRBJ2-1 TRBD1 TRBV7-9 CASSLPGQIYNEQFF TGTGCCAGCAGCTTACCGGGACAGATATACAATGAGCAGTTCTTC